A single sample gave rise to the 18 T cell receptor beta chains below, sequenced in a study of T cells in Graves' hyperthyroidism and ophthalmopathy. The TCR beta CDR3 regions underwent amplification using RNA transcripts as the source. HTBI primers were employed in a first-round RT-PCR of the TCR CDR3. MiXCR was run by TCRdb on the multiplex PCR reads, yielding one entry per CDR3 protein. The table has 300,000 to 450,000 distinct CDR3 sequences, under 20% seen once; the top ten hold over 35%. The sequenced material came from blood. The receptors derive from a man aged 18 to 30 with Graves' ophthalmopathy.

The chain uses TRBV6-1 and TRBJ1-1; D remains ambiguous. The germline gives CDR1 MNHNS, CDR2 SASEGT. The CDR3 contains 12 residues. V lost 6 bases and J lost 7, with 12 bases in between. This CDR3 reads CASSPGSLEAFF. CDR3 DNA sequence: TGTGCCAGCAGCCCCGGGAGCCTTGAAGCTTTCTTT.

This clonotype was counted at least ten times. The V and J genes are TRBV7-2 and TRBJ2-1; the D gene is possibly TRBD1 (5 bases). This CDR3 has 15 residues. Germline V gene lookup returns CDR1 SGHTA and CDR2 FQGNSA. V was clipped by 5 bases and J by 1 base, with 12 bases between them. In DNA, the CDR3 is TGTGCCAGCAGCCTACAGGAACTTTCCTACAATGAGCAGTTCTTC. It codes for CASSLQELSYNEQFF. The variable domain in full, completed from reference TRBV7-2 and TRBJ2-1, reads GAGVSQSPSNKVTEKGKDVELRCDPISGHTALYWYRQSLGQGLEFLIYFQGNSAPDKSGLPSDRFSAERTGGSVSTLTIQRTQQEDSAVYLCASSLQELSYNEQFFGPGTRLTVL.

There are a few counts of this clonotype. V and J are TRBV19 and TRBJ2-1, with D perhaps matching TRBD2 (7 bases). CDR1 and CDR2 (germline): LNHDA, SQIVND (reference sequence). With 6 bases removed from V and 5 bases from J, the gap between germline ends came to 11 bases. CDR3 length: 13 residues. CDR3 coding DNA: TGTGCCAGTAGCGGGGGGCCCGACAATGAGCAGTTCTTC. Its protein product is CASSGGPDNEQFF.

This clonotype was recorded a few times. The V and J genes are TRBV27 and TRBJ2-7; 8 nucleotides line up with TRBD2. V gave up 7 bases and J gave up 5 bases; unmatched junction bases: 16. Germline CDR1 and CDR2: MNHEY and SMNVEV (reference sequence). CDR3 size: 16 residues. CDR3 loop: CASKSGGVGRWNEQYF. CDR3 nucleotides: TGTGCCAGCAAGTCCGGGGGGGTTGGCCGGTGGAACGAGCAGTACTTC.

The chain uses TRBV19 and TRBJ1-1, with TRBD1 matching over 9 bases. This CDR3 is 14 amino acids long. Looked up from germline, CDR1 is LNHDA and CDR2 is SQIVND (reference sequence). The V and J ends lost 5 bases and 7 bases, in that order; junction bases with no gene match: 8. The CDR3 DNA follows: TGTGCCAGTAGTCCCCAGACAGGGGGATTTGAAGCTTTCTTT. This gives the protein CASSPQTGGFEAFF. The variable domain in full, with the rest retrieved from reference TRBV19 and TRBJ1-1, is DGGITQSPKYLFRKEGQNVTLSCEQNLNHDAMYWYRQDPGQGLRLIYYSQIVNDFQKGDIAEGYSVSREKKESFPLTVTSAQKNPTAFYLCASSPQTGGFEAFFGQGTRLTVV.

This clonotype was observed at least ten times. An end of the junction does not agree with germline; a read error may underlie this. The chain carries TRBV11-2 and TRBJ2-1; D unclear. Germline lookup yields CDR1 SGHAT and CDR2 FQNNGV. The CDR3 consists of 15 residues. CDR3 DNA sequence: TGCGCCAGCAGCTTAGATCTTGGGGTCCGAGCTGAGCAGTTCTTC. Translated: CASSLDLGVRAEQFF.

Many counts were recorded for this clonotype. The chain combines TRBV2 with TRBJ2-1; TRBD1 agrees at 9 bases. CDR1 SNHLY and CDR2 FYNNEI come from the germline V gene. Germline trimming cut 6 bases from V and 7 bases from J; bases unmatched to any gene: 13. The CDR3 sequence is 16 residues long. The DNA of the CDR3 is TGTGCCAGCAGACCCACAGCCAACAGGGGGCGGAATGAGCAGTTCTTC. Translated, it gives CASRPTANRGRNEQFF.

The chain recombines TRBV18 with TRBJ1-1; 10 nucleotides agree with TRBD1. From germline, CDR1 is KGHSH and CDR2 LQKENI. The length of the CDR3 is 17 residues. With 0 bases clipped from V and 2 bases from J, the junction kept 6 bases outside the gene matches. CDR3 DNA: TGTGCCAGCTCACCACCCGGGACAGGGGCTGGCAACACTGAAGCTTTCTTT. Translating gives CASSPPGTGAGNTEAFF.

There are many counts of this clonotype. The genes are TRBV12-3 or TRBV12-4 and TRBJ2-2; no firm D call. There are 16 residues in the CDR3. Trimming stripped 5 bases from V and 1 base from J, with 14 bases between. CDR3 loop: CASSHRTFRNTGELFF. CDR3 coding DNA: TGTGCCAGCAGTCATCGGACCTTCCGGAACACCGGGGAGCTGTTTTTT.

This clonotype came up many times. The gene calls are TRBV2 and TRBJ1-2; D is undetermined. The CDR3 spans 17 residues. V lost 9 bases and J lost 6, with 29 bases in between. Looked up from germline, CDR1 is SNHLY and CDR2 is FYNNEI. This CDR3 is CASTGNGETTFGDGYTF. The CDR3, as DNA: TGTGCCAGTACGGGGAACGGAGAAACCACCTTCGGGGATGGCTACACCTTC. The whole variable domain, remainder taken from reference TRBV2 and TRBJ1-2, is EPEVTQTPSHQVTQMGQEVILRCVPISNHLYFYWYRQILGQKVEFLVSFYNNEISEKSEIFDDQFSVERPDGSNFTLKIRSTKLEDSAMYFCASTGNGETTFGDGYTFGSGTRLTVV.

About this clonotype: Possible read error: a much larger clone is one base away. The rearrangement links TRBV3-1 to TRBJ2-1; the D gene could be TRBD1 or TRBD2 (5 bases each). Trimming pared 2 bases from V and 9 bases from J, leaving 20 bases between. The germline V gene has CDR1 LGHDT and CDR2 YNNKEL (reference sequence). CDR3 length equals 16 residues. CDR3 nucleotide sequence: TGTGCCAGCAGCCAAACAGGCGAGAGGGTAAGGGGTGAGCAGTTCTTC. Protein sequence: CASSQTGERVRGEQFF.

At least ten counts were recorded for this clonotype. The CDR3 DNA follows: TGTGCCAGCAGCGCTCCGGGACGGTCCTACGAGCAGTACTTC. It codes for CASSAPGRSYEQYF. The chain links TRBV7-6 to TRBJ2-7; D might be TRBD1 or TRBD2, each matching 5 bases. Germline CDR1 and CDR2: SGHVS and FNYEAQ. The CDR3 runs 14 residues. The ends were cut back, 5 bases at V and 1 base at J, with 12 bases in the middle. Complete variable domain (other parts from reference TRBV7-6 and TRBJ2-7): GAGVSQSPRYKVTKRGQDVALRCDPISGHVSLYWYRQALGQGPEFLTYFNYEAQQDKSGLPNDRFSAERPEGSISTLTIQRTEQRDSAMYRCASSAPGRSYEQYFGPGTRLTVT.

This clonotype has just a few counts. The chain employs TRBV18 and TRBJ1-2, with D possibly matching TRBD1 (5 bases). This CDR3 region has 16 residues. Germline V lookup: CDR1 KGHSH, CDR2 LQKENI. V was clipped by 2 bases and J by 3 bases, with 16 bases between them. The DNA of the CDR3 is TGTGCCAGCTCACCAAGGACAAACCCAGCGGACTATGGCTACACCTTC. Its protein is CASSPRTNPADYGYTF.

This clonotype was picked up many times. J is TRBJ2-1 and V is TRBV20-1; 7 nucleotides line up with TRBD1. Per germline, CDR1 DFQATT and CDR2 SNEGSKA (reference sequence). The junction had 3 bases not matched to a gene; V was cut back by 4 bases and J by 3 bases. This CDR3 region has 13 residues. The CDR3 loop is CSAMAGGYNEQFF. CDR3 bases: TGCAGTGCTATGGCAGGGGGCTACAATGAGCAGTTCTTC.

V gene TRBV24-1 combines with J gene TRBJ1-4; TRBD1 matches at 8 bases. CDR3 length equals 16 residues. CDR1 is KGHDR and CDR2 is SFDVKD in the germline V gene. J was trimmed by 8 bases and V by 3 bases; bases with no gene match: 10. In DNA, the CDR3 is TGTGCCACCAGTGATGCCCACCGGACAGGGAACGAAAAACTGTTTTTT. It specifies CATSDAHRTGNEKLFF.

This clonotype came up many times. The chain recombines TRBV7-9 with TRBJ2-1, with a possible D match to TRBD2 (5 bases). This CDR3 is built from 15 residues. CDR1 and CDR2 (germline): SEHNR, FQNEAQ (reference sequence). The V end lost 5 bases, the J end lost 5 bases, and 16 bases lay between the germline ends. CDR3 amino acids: CASSIRTHQHNEQFF. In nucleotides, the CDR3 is TGTGCCAGCAGCATCAGGACTCACCAGCACAATGAGCAGTTCTTC.

The CDR3 spells CASSFSIWYEQYF. For the CDR3, the DNA is TGTGCCAGCAGCTTTTCGATATGGTACGAGCAGTACTTC. This chain uses TRBV7-2 with TRBJ2-7; D unclear. V gave up 3 bases and J gave up 4 bases, with 10 bases separating them. CDR1 is SGHTA and CDR2 is FQGNSA in the germline V gene. CDR3 length: 13 amino acids.

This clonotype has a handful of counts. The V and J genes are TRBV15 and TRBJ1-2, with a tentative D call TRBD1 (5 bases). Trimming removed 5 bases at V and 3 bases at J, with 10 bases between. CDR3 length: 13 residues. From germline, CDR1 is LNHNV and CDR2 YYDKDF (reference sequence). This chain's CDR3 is CATSQGADYGYTF. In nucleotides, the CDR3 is TGTGCCACCAGCCAAGGGGCAGACTATGGCTACACCTTC.